This is a list of T cell receptor beta chains from one sample in a study of T cell changes during pregnancy in multiple sclerosis. The repertoire was sequenced with immunoSEQ multiplex PCR; TCRdb's copy has only in-frame clones and lacks some. Of 70,000 to 95,000 clones in the sample, 93% were seen once. The sequencing used peripheral blood, collected in the second trimester of pregnancy. The receptors come from a female donor in good health, enrolled as a control in a pregnancy study. Each CDR3 is given with its conserved first and last residue. The order of the fields is CDR3 length, V gene, J gene, D gene, CDR3 DNA, CDR3 protein. The D gene is left open where the match is weak.

length: 15; V: TRBV7-3; J: TRBJ1-4; D: -; DNA: TGTGCCAGCAGCTTAAATAGACAGCCAAATGAAAAACTGTTTTTT; CDR3: CASSLNRQPNEKLFF
length: 12; V: TRBV30; J: TRBJ2-5; D: -; DNA: TGTGCCTGGAGTGTAACAGTACCAACCCAGTACTTC; CDR3: CAWSVTVPTQYF
length: 13; V: TRBV11-3; J: TRBJ1-1; D: -; DNA: TGTGCCAGCAGCTTAGAGGAGGGCACTGAAGCTTTCTTT; CDR3: CASSLEEGTEAFF
length: 15; V: TRBV9; J: TRBJ1-1; D: -; DNA: TGTGCCAGCAGCGTATCTTCAGGGTGGGTGACTGAAGCTTTCTTT; CDR3: CASSVSSGWVTEAFF
length: 15; V: TRBV4-1; J: TRBJ2-5; D: -; DNA: TGCGCCAGCAGCCAAGATAGGGGGAAACTAGAGACCCAGTACTTC; CDR3: CASSQDRGKLETQYF
length: 13; V: TRBV11-3; J: TRBJ1-1; D: -; DNA: TGTGCCAGCAGCTTGCTATTTGACACTGAAGCTTTCTTT; CDR3: CASSLLFDTEAFF
length: 14; V: TRBV27; J: TRBJ1-2; D: TRBD1; DNA: TGTGCCAGCAGTAGGGGGACAGGGGGCGATGGCTACACCTTC; CDR3: CASSRGTGGDGYTF
length: 15; V: TRBV9; J: TRBJ1-1; D: TRBD1; DNA: TGTGCCAGCAGCACAACAGGGGGAGCGAACACTGAAGCTTTCTTT; CDR3: CASSTTGGANTEAFF
length: 15; V: TRBV11-2; J: TRBJ1-1; D: -; DNA: TGTGCCAGCACCCTTCAACGGACACCGAACACTGAAGCTTTCTTT; CDR3: CASTLQRTPNTEAFF
length: 15; V: TRBV7-8; J: TRBJ1-6; D: TRBD1; DNA: TGTGCCAGCAGCTTCATCGTCGGACAGGGAGCACCCCTCCACTTT; CDR3: CASSFIVGQGAPLHF